These 25 T cell receptor beta chains were all obtained from the same sample, sequenced in a study of beta chain features in type 1 diabetes. Whole-study results and caveats: People with Type 1 diabetes carried modestly yet significantly shorter TCRB CDR3s in all four CD4+ subsets.

The whole isolated RNA underwent reverse transcription, so sequencing captured expressed TCRB transcripts. Generated by immunoSEQ multiplex PCR, the TCRdb table keeps only in-frame clones and is missing some. The repertoire holds some 280,000 clones, with roughly an eighth as singletons. These TCRs are of unknown antigen specificity. What was sequenced was naive CD4+ T cells from blood. The receptors were gathered from a man aged 25 to 45 with type 1 diabetes.

This clone has a handful of counts. The rearrangement uses TRBV4-1 and TRBJ2-6; 10 positions match TRBD1. Germline CDR1 MGHRA, CDR2 YSYEKL. V gave up 6 bases and J gave up 1 base; unmatched junction bases: 3. The CDR3 is made up of 16 amino acids. The CDR3 bases are TGCGCCAGCAGTCCGGGACAGGGGTCTGGGGCCAACGTCCTGACTTTC. Its protein product is CASSPGQGSGANVLTF.

This clone appeared a few times. CDR3 loop: CASTLAGTDTQYF. The CDR3 coding sequence is TGCGCCAGCACCCTAGCGGGCACAGATACGCAGTATTTT. The chain recombines TRBV5-1 with TRBJ2-3, with 7 bases fitting TRBD2. Germline V gives CDR1 SGHRS, CDR2 YFSETQ. Trimming cost V 6 bases and J 1 base; bases outside gene matches: 2. The CDR3 extends over 13 amino acids.

DNA of the CDR3: TGTGCCAGCAGCGGGCGGGAGGGGACAGAGACCCAGTACTTC. Protein sequence: CASSGREGTETQYF. This chain uses TRBV11-2 with TRBJ2-5, with 9 bases aligning to TRBD2. Germline V gene data show CDR1 as SGHAT and CDR2 as FQNNGV. V dropped 5 bases and J dropped 4; count of bases not matched to a gene: 5. The CDR3 has 14 residues.

This clone showed up just a few times. The rearrangement joins TRBV5-1 to TRBJ1-1, with TRBD1 matching over 7 bases. The CDR3 totals 15 residues. The ends lost 7 bases at V and 0 bases at J; junction bases unmatched: 9. Germline V gene lookup returns CDR1 SGHRS and CDR2 YFSETQ. The DNA of the CDR3 is TGCGCCAGCTCCCTTGGGACAGCTGTGAACACTGAAGCTTTCTTT. This codes for CASSLGTAVNTEAFF.

J is TRBJ2-3 and V is TRBV9; D remains ambiguous. Germline assignment: CDR1 SGDLS and CDR2 YYNGEE. Between the trimmed V and J ends, which lost 0 bases and 1 base, there was a span of 6 bases. The CDR3 is made up of 14 amino acids. CDR3 DNA: TGTGCCAGCAGCGTAGTTCCAGGCACAGATACGCAGTATTTT. Translating gives CASSVVPGTDTQYF.

V is TRBV11-1 and J is TRBJ1-2; D remains ambiguous. V lost 4 bases, J lost 6 bases, and 12 bases lay in between. The CDR3 is 13 residues long. The germline V gene has CDR1 SGHAT and CDR2 FQDESV (reference sequence). The CDR3 here is CASSSGTIHGYTF. CDR3 coding DNA: TGTGCCAGCAGCTCTGGCACAATACATGGCTACACCTTC.

The rearrangement uses TRBV2 and TRBJ2-5, with 14 positions matching TRBD2. The length of the CDR3 is 15 residues. Germline V gives CDR1 SNHLY, CDR2 FYNNEI. J lost 5 bases, V lost 4 bases, and 3 bases had no gene match. The CDR3 is CASSGLAGGKETQYF. CDR3 nucleotide sequence: TGTGCCAGCAGTGGACTAGCGGGAGGGAAGGAGACCCAGTACTTC. Full variable domain (missing parts from reference TRBV2 and TRBJ2-5): EPEVTQTPSHQVTQMGQEVILRCVPISNHLYFYWYRQILGQKVEFLVSFYNNEISEKSEIFDDQFSVERPDGSNFTLKIRSTKLEDSAMYFCASSGLAGGKETQYFGPGTRLLVL.

This chain links TRBV5-6 with TRBJ1-2, with unresolved D. The CDR3 extends over 12 amino acids. CDR1 SGHDT and CDR2 YYEEEE come from the germline V gene. The V gene lost 0 bases and the J gene lost 8 bases, with 8 bases spanning the gap. CDR3 bases: TGTGCCAGCAGCTTGGTACGGGGAGGCTACACCTTC. The encoded protein is CASSLVRGGYTF.

J is TRBJ2-6 and V is TRBV18; D is possibly TRBD1 (5 bases). V shed 1 base and J shed 2 bases, with 6 bases lying between them. The CDR3 length is 15 residues. Germline assignment: CDR1 KGHSH and CDR2 LQKENI. The CDR3 nucleotides are TGTGCCAGCTCACCACAGGGGACTGGGGCCAACGTCCTGACTTTC. It is translated as CASSPQGTGANVLTF.

A few counts support this clone. V and J are TRBV28 and TRBJ2-1; perhaps TRBD2 as D (6 bases). The CDR3 sequence is 15 residues long. Trimming left V 5 bases short and J 6 bases short, with 17 bases between. Looked up from germline, CDR1 is MDHEN and CDR2 is SYDVKM. CDR3 nucleotide sequence: TGTGCCAGCAGTACTAGCTCGACCTCAGGCAATGAGCAGTTCTTC. This codes for CASSTSSTSGNEQFF.

This clone was detected a few times. The chain has TRBV28 and TRBJ1-2, with 8 bases that match TRBD1. V trimming: 4 bases; J trimming: 3 bases; junction bases outside the gene matches: 13. Germline CDR1 MDHEN, CDR2 SYDVKM. This CDR3 spans 17 amino acids. CDR3 amino acids: CASSSSISGGADYGYTF. The CDR3 region has the DNA TGTGCCAGCAGTTCCTCGATCTCAGGGGGCGCAGACTATGGCTACACCTTC.

This clone was detected a few times. The genes are TRBV5-1 and TRBJ2-3; 8 bases fit TRBD1. The V gene's germline CDR1 is SGHRS and CDR2 YFSETQ. Trimming at V came to 1 base and at J to 1 base, leaving 11 bases not matched to a gene. The CDR3 runs 18 residues. CDR3 region: CASSLISIGTGGTDTQYF. The CDR3 bases are TGCGCCAGCAGCTTGATCTCGATTGGGACAGGAGGCACAGATACGCAGTATTTT.

This chain joins TRBV14 and TRBJ2-1; a weak D match, TRBD2 (6 bases). V dropped 4 bases and J dropped 0 bases, with 16 bases sitting between them. This CDR3 spans 17 amino acids. Germline V gene data show CDR1 as SGHDN and CDR2 as FVKESK. The chain's CDR3 is CASSRGGARSSYNEQFF. The CDR3 nucleotides are TGTGCCAGCAGCCGGGGAGGAGCGCGAAGCTCCTACAATGAGCAGTTCTTC.

This clone came up a few times. The chain recombines TRBV25-1 with TRBJ2-7, with D maybe TRBD2 (7 bases). The CDR3 length is 15 residues. Trimming took 4 bases from V and 6 from J, leaving 19 bases between them. The germline V gene has CDR1 MGHDK and CDR2 SYGVNS. In DNA, the CDR3 is TGTGCCAGCAGTGTGGGGGGGGGCAGGCATACCGAGCAGTACTTC. Translated, it gives CASSVGGGRHTEQYF.

This clone appeared a few times. The chain couples TRBV4-1 to TRBJ2-1, with 7 nucleotides matching TRBD2. Germline CDR1 and CDR2: MGHRA and YSYEKL. Trimming at V came to 0 bases and at J to 4 bases, leaving 9 bases not matched to a gene. CDR3 length: 17 amino acids. The CDR3, as DNA: TGCGCCAGCAGCCAAGAGAGAACTAGCGCGGGGTACAATGAGCAGTTCTTC. Its protein product is CASSQERTSAGYNEQFF.

This chain links TRBV14 with TRBJ1-1; D is unclear. Looked up from germline, CDR1 is SGHDN and CDR2 is FVKESK. Trimming stripped 0 bases from V and 5 bases from J, with 10 bases between. The CDR3 totals 14 residues. The CDR3 region is CASSQDTGETEAFF. CDR3 bases: TGTGCCAGCAGCCAAGATACCGGGGAGACTGAAGCTTTCTTT.

This clone turned up a few times. V and J are TRBV19 and TRBJ2-1, with D perhaps TRBD1 (5 bases). The CDR3 sequence is 11 residues long. The V end lost 6 bases, the J end lost 8 bases, and 8 bases lay between the germline ends. The V gene's germline CDR1 is LNHDA and CDR2 SQIVND (reference sequence). The chain's CDR3 is CASRGVDEQFF. In DNA form, the CDR3 reads TGTGCCAGTAGAGGGGTCGATGAGCAGTTCTTC.

V and J are TRBV6-6 and TRBJ2-7; TRBD2 matches at 8 bases. CDR1 is MNHNY and CDR2 is SVGAGI in the germline V gene (reference sequence). J lost 7 bases, V lost 4 bases, and 6 bases had no gene match. The CDR3 runs to 13 residues. The DNA for the CDR3 is TGTGCCAGCAGTTCAAGCGGGAGTGGGGAGCAGTACTTC. It translates to CASSSSGSGEQYF.

This clone was observed a handful of times. The chain employs TRBV15 and TRBJ2-7; the match to TRBD2 covers 7 bases. Trimming took 5 bases from V and 7 from J; bases not matched to a gene: 14. This CDR3 comprises 15 residues. Germline V CDR1 and CDR2: LNHNV, YYDKDF (reference sequence). The DNA of the CDR3 is TGTGCCACCAGCGAGTCACATGCGGGAGATAGAGAGCAGTACTTC. This codes for CATSESHAGDREQYF.

Of note for this clone: At one of its ends the junction is not consistent with the germline gene, which may arise from a read error. The chain couples TRBV6-5 to TRBJ2-3, with D possibly being TRBD2 (6 bases). This CDR3 has 15 residues. The germline CDR1 and CDR2 sequences are MNHEY and SVGAGI. The CDR3 nucleotides read TGTGCCATCAGTGGAGTGGCGGGAAGCACAGATACGCAGTATTTT. Protein: CAISGVAGSTDTQYF.

The rearrangement links TRBV7-2 to TRBJ2-2; 7 bases map to TRBD1. Germline CDR1 SGHTA, CDR2 FQGNSA. Losses at the gene ends were 1 base for V and 4 bases for J; bases not matched to a gene: 3. The CDR3 contains 15 residues. CDR3 loop: CASSLGPGGTGELFF. The CDR3 nucleotides read TGTGCCAGCAGCTTAGGCCCAGGGGGCACCGGGGAGCTGTTTTTT.

In this sample, this clone turned up a few times. The CDR3 is CASRSQGNTGELFF. The CDR3 coding sequence is TGTGCCAGCAGGTCCCAGGGGAACACCGGGGAGCTGTTTTTT. The V and J genes are TRBV2 and TRBJ2-2, with TRBD1 as a possible D gene (5 bases). Germline V lookup: CDR1 SNHLY, CDR2 FYNNEI. The V gene lost 6 bases and the J gene lost 1 base, with 9 bases spanning the gap. CDR3 size: 14 residues.

This clone was recorded a few times. V gene TRBV4-1 combines with J gene TRBJ2-6; no clear D gene. V lost 1 base and J 4 bases, leaving 8 bases between the germline ends. The CDR3 has 15 amino acids. From germline, CDR1 is MGHRA and CDR2 YSYEKL. CDR3 loop: CASSQGQSGANVLTF. The CDR3 DNA reads TGCGCCAGCAGCCAAGGTCAGTCGGGGGCCAACGTCCTGACTTTC.

This chain joins TRBV7-2 and TRBJ2-1, with 11 bases matching TRBD2. The germline gives CDR1 SGHTA, CDR2 FQGNSA. CDR3 length: 15 residues. Trimming at V came to 1 base and at J to 6 bases, leaving 2 bases not matched to a gene. CDR3 DNA sequence: TGTGCCAGCAGCTTAGATAGCGGGAGGGGCAATGAGCAGTTCTTC. This translates into CASSLDSGRGNEQFF.

The chain joins TRBV7-2 to TRBJ1-2; D is unclear. From germline, CDR1 is SGHTA and CDR2 FQGNSA. This CDR3 region has 14 residues. With 1 base removed from V and 4 bases from J, the gap between germline ends came to 10 bases. CDR3 protein: CASSLDGGGYGYTF. CDR3 nucleotides: TGTGCCAGCAGCTTAGACGGTGGAGGCTATGGCTACACCTTC.